This T cell receptor beta chain comes out of a study of siplizumab effects on memory and regulatory T cells (dated by TCRdb to between 2018 and 2021). The study in broad terms: The effect of the anti-CD2 antibody siplizumab on alloreactive T-cell subsets was examined in allogeneic mixed lymphocyte reactions constructed from human PBMCs. General conclusions and limits of the study: About 80-96% of proliferating CD4+ or CD8+ clones could not be given a naive or memory phenotype. The suppressive function of proliferating Tregs from siplizumab cultures was not functionally confirmed. Compared with memory T cells, unstimulated naive T cells appeared more diverse, and naive cells seemed to make a substantial contribution to the alloresponse. Siplizumab significantly reduced the cumulative frequency of alloreactive sequences traceable to unstimulated CD4+ memory T cells. Among mappable alloreactive CD4+ clones, the Treg-derived fraction averaged around 69% with siplizumab versus approximately 27% in control reactions. Sequences below about 10^-5 frequency were poorly captured, so only a minor fraction of alloreactive clones could be mapped to unstimulated subsets.

Library prep was done by the immunoSEQ multiplex PCR assay. Roughly 10^5 TCR templates per sample were assayed on the deep sequencing platform. Genomic DNA extracted from sorted T cells was the material used for TCRbeta CDR3 sequencing. Per the original workflow: The R programming language was used for clonal analysis of TCRbeta CDR3 data. Comparing unstimulated samples against CFSE-low samples taken after the reaction was how alloreactive CD4+ and CD8+ clones were defined. By matching sequences to the repertoires of sorted unstimulated Treg and non-Treg cells, each alloreactive CD4+ clone was assigned a regulatory or non-regulatory origin. In TCRdb, the immuneACCESS table is reduced to in-frame sequences with V and J assigned. These tables do not hold every clone; where another copy was compared, an unresolved V gene accounts for under half, and the others remain unexplained. The V and J calls and clone size are taken from that table; D and trimming were inferred from the DNA. This sample holds approximately 100,000 clones; about 91% were observed only once. More than 2.5% of the sample is taken by the ten largest.

TCRbeta CDR3 sequencing was performed on sorted unstimulated T cells and on proliferating T cells recovered from mixed lymphocyte reactions. Fresh whole blood from 9 to 11 HLA-typed healthy donors was used to isolate PBMCs. Regarding this clone: Its binding antigen is unknown. No base quality information exists; no much larger clone differs at one position.

CDR1 is given as KGHSH and CDR2 as LQKENI, both from the germline V gene. V is cut by 3 bases and J by 4 bases, and the space between the germline ends is 18 bases. From the cysteine through the phenylalanine, the CDR3 covers 16 amino acids. Just CDR3 DNA is preserved here, 48 bases in frame from base 1. The TCR comes from a human donor in good health. Some clones in this sample may be carry-over from other donors' samples. The sequenced sample consisted of CD4+ T cells sorted from blood. The sequence joins TRBV18 to TRBJ1-2; the best D guess is TRBD1, with 5 bases matching. The DNA reads as follows: TGTGCCAGCTCACCCGATGGGCCAGGGCATTTCTATGGCTACACCTTC. Its coded protein is CASSPDGPGHFYGYTF.